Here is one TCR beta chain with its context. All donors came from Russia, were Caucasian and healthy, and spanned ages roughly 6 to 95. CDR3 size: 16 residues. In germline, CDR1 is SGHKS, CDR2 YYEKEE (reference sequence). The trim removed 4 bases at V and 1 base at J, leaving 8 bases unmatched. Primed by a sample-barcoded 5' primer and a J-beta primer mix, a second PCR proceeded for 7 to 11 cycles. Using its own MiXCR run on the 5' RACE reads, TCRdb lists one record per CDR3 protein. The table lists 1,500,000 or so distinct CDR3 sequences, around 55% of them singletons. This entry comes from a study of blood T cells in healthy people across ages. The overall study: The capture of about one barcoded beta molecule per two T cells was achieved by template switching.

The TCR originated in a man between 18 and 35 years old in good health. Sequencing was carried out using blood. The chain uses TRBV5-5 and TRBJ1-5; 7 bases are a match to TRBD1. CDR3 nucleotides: TGTGCCAGCAGCACAACAGGGGCCGGGAGCAATCAGCCCCAGCATTTT. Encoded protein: CASSTTGAGSNQPQHF.